The 11 T cell receptor beta chains below all came from one sample that was sequenced in a study of cytomegalovirus exposure and HLA in healthy donors (dated by TCRdb to between 2016 and 2019). Receptors were amplified or captured by the immunoSEQ multiplex PCR assay. TCRdb carries this immuneACCESS record with in-frame sequences only. Its versions omit some clonotypes, under half of them owing to an unresolved V gene in the studies checked, with the rest unexplained. This sample has about 130,000 clones in its table, and roughly 89% of those were observed once. The biggest ten clones account for 3% to 4% of the sample. The sample comprised PBMCs. The source is a man younger than 40 in good health and CMV-seronegative.

The chain recombines TRBV7-2 with TRBJ2-7; 8 nucleotides agree with TRBD2. Trimming removed 0 bases from V and 6 bases from J; junction bases left unmatched: 7. There are 15 residues in the CDR3. Germline CDR1 is SGHTA and CDR2 is FQGNSA. The CDR3 coding sequence is TGTGCCAGCAGCTTAGCGATAGCGGGGAAGGGCGAGCAGTACTTC. It encodes CASSLAIAGKGEQYF.

The table lists this clone with a few counts. The chain links TRBV10-2 to TRBJ2-3; 10 bases align to TRBD2. The V segment lost 4 bases and the J segment 5 bases; nucleotides outside the gene matches: 0. This CDR3 spans 13 amino acids. Looked up from germline, CDR1 is WSHSY and CDR2 is SAAADI. This CDR3 is CASSGLAGDTQYF. DNA for the CDR3: TGCGCCAGCAGTGGACTAGCGGGAGATACGCAGTATTTT.

The genes are TRBV7-9 and TRBJ1-1; no firm D call. There are 14 residues in the CDR3. Germline values: CDR1 SEHNR, CDR2 FQNEAQ (reference sequence). V was shortened by 3 bases and J by 1 base, with 9 bases between the two germline ends. The CDR3 DNA sequence: TGTGCCAGCAGCTTCGGGAGGGCGAACACTGAAGCTTTCTTT. Its translation is CASSFGRANTEAFF.

The chain employs TRBV5-8 and TRBJ1-2, with D perhaps TRBD1 (5 bases). Per the germline V gene, CDR1 is SGHTS and CDR2 is YDEGEE. With 2 bases removed from V and 6 bases from J, the gap between germline ends came to 14 bases. The CDR3 covers 14 residues. The chain's CDR3 is CASSLSREVDGYTF. The CDR3 nucleotides read TGTGCCAGCAGCTTATCCAGGGAGGTCGATGGCTACACCTTC. Full variable domain (outside the CDR3, taken from reference TRBV5-8 and TRBJ1-2): EAGVTQSPTHLIKTRGQQATLRCSPISGHTSVYWYQQALGLGLQFLLWYDEGEERNRGNFPPRFSGRQFPNYSSELNVNALELEDSALYLCASSLSREVDGYTFGSGTRLTVV.

The J gene is TRBJ1-2, the V gene TRBV5-1; D uncertain. From germline, CDR1 is SGHRS and CDR2 YFSETQ. Trimming took 3 bases from V and 4 from J, leaving 19 bases between them. This CDR3 comprises 16 residues. In DNA, the CDR3 is TGCGCCAGCAGCTCGTCATTTTTGGCTGATATCTATGGCTACACCTTC. This sequence encodes CASSSSFLADIYGYTF.

The CDR3 nucleotides read TGTGCCAGCAGTTTATCGGGCGGGGGGCCCTCCTACGAGCAGTACTTC. Residues: CASSLSGGGPSYEQYF. The chain carries TRBV27 and TRBJ2-7, with TRBD2 identical over 8 bases. The CDR3 contains 16 residues. Germline CDR1 MNHEY, CDR2 SMNVEV (reference sequence). V dropped 0 bases and J dropped 0; count of bases not matched to a gene: 4.

The chain carries TRBV7-9 and TRBJ1-2; tentatively, D is TRBD1 (5 bases). This CDR3 has 16 residues. Germline V lookup: CDR1 SEHNR, CDR2 FQNEAQ (reference sequence). The germline V and J ends were trimmed by 5 bases and 3 bases, with 19 bases remaining between them. The CDR3 spells CASSPSPARADYGYTF. DNA of the CDR3: TGTGCCAGCAGCCCATCCCCGGCCAGGGCTGACTATGGCTACACCTTC.

The rearrangement joins TRBV5-8 to TRBJ2-1, with D tentatively TRBD1 (6 bases). Deletions cut 2 bases from V and 4 bases from J, with 10 bases between. Germline CDR1 and CDR2: SGHTS and YDEGEE. The CDR3 sequence is 14 residues long. CDR3 sequence (DNA): TGTGCCAGCAGCTTCGAACAGGGTTACAATGAGCAGTTCTTC. Encoded protein: CASSFEQGYNEQFF. The full variable domain, its missing parts supplied by reference TRBV5-8 and TRBJ2-1, is EAGVTQSPTHLIKTRGQQATLRCSPISGHTSVYWYQQALGLGLQFLLWYDEGEERNRGNFPPRFSGRQFPNYSSELNVNALELEDSALYLCASSFEQGYNEQFFGPGTRLTVL.

The V call is TRBV7-9, the J call TRBJ1-5; D unclear. The CDR3 consists of 15 residues. The germline CDR1 and CDR2 sequences are SEHNR and FQNEAQ (reference sequence). V lost 1 base and J 0 bases, leaving 7 bases between the germline ends. The CDR3 here is CASSLDGSSNQPQHF. Written as DNA, the CDR3 is TGTGCCAGCAGCTTAGACGGGAGTAGCAATCAGCCCCAGCATTTT.

This chain joins TRBV6-5 and TRBJ2-4; 10 nucleotides align to TRBD2. This CDR3 comprises 13 residues. The germline V gene has CDR1 MNHEY and CDR2 SVGAGI. Trimming took 6 bases from V and 6 from J; bases not matched to a gene: 2. The CDR3 DNA sequence: TGTGCCAGCAGACTAGCGGGGAGAAACATTCAGTACTTC. Protein sequence: CASRLAGRNIQYF.

The chain has TRBV19 and TRBJ1-6; TRBD1 might be the D (6 bases). The germline CDR1 and CDR2 sequences are LNHDA and SQIVND (reference sequence). The CDR3 length is 14 residues. V shed 5 bases and J shed 11 bases, with 16 bases lying between them. The CDR3 here is CASSLGGRGAPLHF. CDR3 nucleotides: TGTGCCAGTAGTTTGGGGGGCCGGGGGGCACCCCTCCACTTT.